This TCR beta chain is drawn from a study of T cells in tuberculosis. Adolescents were screened for latent TB by skin test and IGRA. On average roughly 100,000 T cells per donor were immunosequenced. Here immunoSEQ multiplex PCR was the method, and the copy in TCRdb shows in-frame clones only, minus some. The repertoire holds roughly 32,000 clones, with roughly 95% as singletons. The clonotype was recovered from a donor between 10 and 35 years old with latent tuberculosis or without tuberculosis infection. The sample consisted of PBMCs.

The CDR3 spells CASSEGGMGGNEQFF. As DNA, the CDR3 is TGCGCCAGCAGTGAAGGGGGCATGGGCGGCAATGAGCAGTTCTTC. The genes are TRBV10-1 and TRBJ2-1; 7 positions match TRBD1. This CDR3 contains 15 residues. Germline V gives CDR1 WNHNN, CDR2 SYGVQD (reference sequence). V lost 3 bases to trimming and J lost 6 bases; unmatched junction nucleotides: 8.